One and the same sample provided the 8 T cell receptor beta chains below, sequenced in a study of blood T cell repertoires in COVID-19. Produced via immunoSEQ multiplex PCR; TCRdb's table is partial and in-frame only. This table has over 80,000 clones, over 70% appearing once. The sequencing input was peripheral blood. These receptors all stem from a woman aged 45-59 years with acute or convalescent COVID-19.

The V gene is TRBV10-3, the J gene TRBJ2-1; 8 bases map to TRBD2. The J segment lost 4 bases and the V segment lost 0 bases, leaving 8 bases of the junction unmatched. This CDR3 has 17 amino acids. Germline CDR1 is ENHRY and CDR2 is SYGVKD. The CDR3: CAISESDSGERYNEQFF. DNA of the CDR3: TGTGCCATCAGTGAGTCTGATAGCGGGGAACGATACAATGAGCAGTTCTTC.

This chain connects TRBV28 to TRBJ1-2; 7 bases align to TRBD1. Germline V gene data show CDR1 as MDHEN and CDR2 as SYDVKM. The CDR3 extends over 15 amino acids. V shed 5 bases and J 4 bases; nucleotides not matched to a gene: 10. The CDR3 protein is CASSPTGTAIYGYTF. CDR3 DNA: TGTGCCAGCAGTCCCACCGGGACAGCAATCTATGGCTACACCTTC.

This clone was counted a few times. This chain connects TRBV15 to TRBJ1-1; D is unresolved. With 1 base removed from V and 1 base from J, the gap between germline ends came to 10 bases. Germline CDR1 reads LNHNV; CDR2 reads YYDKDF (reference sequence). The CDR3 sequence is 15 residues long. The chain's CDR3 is CATSRGQLTNTEAFF. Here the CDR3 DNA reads TGTGCCACCAGCAGAGGGCAGTTAACGAACACTGAAGCTTTCTTT.

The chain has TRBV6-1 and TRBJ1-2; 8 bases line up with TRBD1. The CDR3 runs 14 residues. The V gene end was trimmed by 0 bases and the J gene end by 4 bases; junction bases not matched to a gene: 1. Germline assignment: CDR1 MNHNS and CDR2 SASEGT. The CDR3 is CASSEAQGGYGYTF. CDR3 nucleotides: TGTGCCAGCAGTGAAGCACAGGGGGGCTATGGCTACACCTTC.

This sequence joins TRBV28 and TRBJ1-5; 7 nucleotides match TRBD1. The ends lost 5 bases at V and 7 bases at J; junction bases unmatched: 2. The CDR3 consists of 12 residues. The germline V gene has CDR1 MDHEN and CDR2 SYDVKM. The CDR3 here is CASSEGAQPQHF. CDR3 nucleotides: TGTGCCAGCAGTGAGGGGGCGCAGCCCCAGCATTTT.

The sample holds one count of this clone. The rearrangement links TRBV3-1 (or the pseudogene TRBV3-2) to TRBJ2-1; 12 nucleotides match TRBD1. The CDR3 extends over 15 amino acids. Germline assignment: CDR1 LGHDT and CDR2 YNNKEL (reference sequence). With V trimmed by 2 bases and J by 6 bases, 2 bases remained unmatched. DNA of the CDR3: TGTGCCAGCAGCCAACAGGGACAGGGGGCCAATGAGCAGTTCTTC. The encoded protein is CASSQQGQGANEQFF.

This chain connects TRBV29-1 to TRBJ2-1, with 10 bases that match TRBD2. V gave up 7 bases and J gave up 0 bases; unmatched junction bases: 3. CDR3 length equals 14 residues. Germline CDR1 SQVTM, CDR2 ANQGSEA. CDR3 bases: TGCAGCGCCTTAGCGGGGGGCTCCTACAATGAGCAGTTCTTC. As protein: CSALAGGSYNEQFF.

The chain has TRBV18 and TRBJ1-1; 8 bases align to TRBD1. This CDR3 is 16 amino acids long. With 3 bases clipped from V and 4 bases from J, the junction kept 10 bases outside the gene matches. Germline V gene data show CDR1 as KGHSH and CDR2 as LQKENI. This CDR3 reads CASSPGPGGRGTEAFF. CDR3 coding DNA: TGTGCCAGCTCACCCGGGCCAGGGGGCCGGGGCACTGAAGCTTTCTTT. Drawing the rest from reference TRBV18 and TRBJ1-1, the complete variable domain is NAGVMQNPRHLVRRRGQEARLRCSPMKGHSHVYWYRQLPEEGLKFMVYLQKENIIDESGMPKERFSAEFPKEGPSILRIQQVVRGDSAAYFCASSPGPGGRGTEAFFGQGTRLTVV.